This TCR beta chain was observed in a study of control samples from healthy donors and cancer patients. The CDR3 length is 15 residues. J gave up 3 bases and V 2 bases, and 3 bases lay outside the gene matches. Germline V lookup: CDR1 SGHRS, CDR2 YFSETQ. The table came from immunoSEQ multiplex PCR; TCRdb's copy has only in-frame clones and leaves some out. The data hold roughly 150,000 clones, with approximately 90% observed a single time. The genes are TRBV5-1 and TRBJ1-4; 8 positions agree with TRBD1. Material: blood. This clonotype was obtained from a woman between 25 and 40 years old in good health. This CDR3 reads CASSFQGAANEKLFF. For the CDR3, the DNA is TGCGCCAGCAGCTTTCAGGGGGCGGCTAATGAAAAACTGTTTTTT.